Listed below are T cell receptor beta chains from one sample, sequenced in a study of cytomegalovirus exposure and HLA in healthy donors. Sequencing used immunoSEQ multiplex PCR; TCRdb keeps in-frame clones, though not all of them. The table shows about 200,000 clones, with roughly 83% occurring only once. The sequenced material came from PBMCs. The receptors stem from a male donor in good health and CMV-seropositive. CDR3s include the opening cysteine and the closing phenylalanine or tryptophan. D genes are given only for firm matches. Where a row states a size, it is once, few, many or the class of an expanded clone; other rows omit it.

cdr3_nt cdr3_aa j_call clone_size v_call d_call
TGCGCCAGCAGCTTGGGTCGAACGGTTATGAACACTGAAGCTTTCTTT CASSLGRTVMNTEAFF TRBJ1-1 - TRBV5-1 -
TGTGCCAGCAGCTTCGTAGGGGAGCTGTTTTTT CASSFVGELFF TRBJ2-2 - TRBV5-6 -
TGTGCCAGCAGCCTAGTCGGTACAGCTTCGAAAGCTTTCTTT CASSLVGTASKAFF TRBJ1-1 - TRBV14 -
TGTGCCAGCTCAAACCGCGGGGCCCTACAGGGGGATGAAAAACTGTTTTTT CASSNRGALQGDEKLFF TRBJ1-4 - TRBV18 TRBD1
TGTGCCAGCAGCGAACGCGCGGTAGGAAGCGGGAGGCACACAGATACGCAGTATTTT CASSERAVGSGRHTDTQYF TRBJ2-3 - TRBV7-2 TRBD2
TGTGCCAGCAGCGTAAGCGCGGTGGGGGGCTACGAGCAGTACTTC CASSVSAVGGYEQYF TRBJ2-7 - TRBV9 -
TGTGCCAGCAGCTCCTCGACAGGGTTTGGCTACACCTTC CASSSSTGFGYTF TRBJ1-2 - TRBV9 TRBD1
TGTGCCAGTCACCAGGGGATAGACACCGGGGAGCTGTTTTTT CASHQGIDTGELFF TRBJ2-2 few TRBV13 -
TGTGCCAGCAGCTTGAGCGTTAGGGAGACCCAGTACTTC CASSLSVRETQYF TRBJ2-5 - TRBV11-3 -
TGCAGCGTTGTCACGGGAGGGCGGGAAGAGTTCTTC CSVVTGGREEFF TRBJ2-1 once TRBV29-1 TRBD2
TGTGCCAGCAGCTTAGGGACAGGGGGGACCATGCAGCCCCAGCATTTT CASSLGTGGTMQPQHF TRBJ1-5 - TRBV7-2 TRBD1
TGCAGCGTTGAAGGGGGGGTGGCCACCGGGGAGCTGTTTTTT CSVEGGVATGELFF TRBJ2-2 once TRBV29-1 -
TGTGCCAGCAGCTCCACAGGTTATCAGCCCCAGCATTTT CASSSTGYQPQHF TRBJ1-5 - TRBV7-9 -